This is a list of T cell receptor beta chains from one sample in a study of CD8+ T cells in alopecia areata. Data came from immunoSEQ multiplex PCR; TCRdb stores just in-frame clones and leaves some out. Altogether about 190,000 clones are present, approximately 57% being singletons, with the ten largest covering under 1.2%. Sequencing was performed on CD4+ T cells sorted from blood, taken at week 24, from a patient treated with tofacitinib. Receptor source: a human donor with alopecia areata. CDR3s include the opening cysteine and the closing phenylalanine or tryptophan. D genes are given only for firm matches. Some rows mark clone size as missing; the rest say once, few, many or name a class of expanded clone.

clone size,D gene,V gene,J gene,CDR3 protein,CDR3 DNA
.,.,TRBV14,TRBJ2-3,CASSPTTDTQYF,TGTGCCAGCAGTCCGACTACAGATACGCAGTATTTT
.,.,TRBV25-1,TRBJ1-2,CASSGDLYGYTF,TGTGCCAGTAGCGGGGACTTATATGGCTACACCTTC
.,.,TRBV5-1,TRBJ2-3,CASSFLTTGTQYF,TGCGCCAGCAGCTTTCTTACAACGGGTACGCAGTATTTT
few,TRBD2,TRBV30,TRBJ2-3,CAWTEPSGGRIDTQYF,TGTGCCTGGACGGAGCCCAGCGGGGGTAGGATAGATACGCAGTATTTT
.,TRBD1,TRBV4-2,TRBJ2-7,CASSQGGQGQGYEQYF,TGTGCCAGCAGCCAAGGGGGACAGGGTCAGGGCTACGAGCAGTACTTC
.,TRBD1,TRBV2,TRBJ2-7,CASSEQGAAYEQYF,TGTGCCAGCAGTGAGCAGGGGGCAGCGTACGAGCAGTACTTC
few,.,TRBV30,TRBJ1-5,CAWSVSEAQPQHF,TGTGCCTGGAGTGTGTCGGAGGCTCAGCCCCAGCATTTT
.,.,TRBV7-6,TRBJ2-5,CASSLLYQETQYF,TGTGCCAGCAGCTTGCTATACCAAGAGACCCAGTACTTC
once,.,TRBV10-3,TRBJ2-3,CATNREGTDTQYF,TGTGCCACCAACAGGGAAGGCACAGATACGCAGTATTTT
.,TRBD1,TRBV30,TRBJ1-1,CAWSTQGAITNTEAFF,TGTGCCTGGAGTACGCAGGGGGCGATTACGAACACTGAAGCTTTCTTT
.,TRBD2,TRBV4-2,TRBJ2-1,CASSQVSAGGRNNEQFF,TGTGCCAGCAGCCAAGTATCAGCGGGGGGGCGAAACAATGAGCAGTTCTTC
once,.,TRBV15,TRBJ2-2,CATSRSQNTGELFF,TGTGCCACCAGCAGAAGTCAGAACACCGGGGAGCTGTTTTTT
.,.,TRBV7-9,TRBJ1-1,CASSLMGDTEAFF,TGTGCCAGCAGCTTGATGGGGGACACTGAAGCTTTCTTT
.,.,TRBV21-1,TRBJ2-5,CASSKTCHRGFGTQYF,TGTGCCAGCAGCAAAACGTGTCACAGGGGCTTTGGGACCCAGTACTTC
.,TRBD1,TRBV27,TRBJ1-1,CASSLVGTAMNTEAFF,TGTGCCAGCAGTTTGGTAGGGACAGCGATGAACACTGAAGCTTTCTTT
many,TRBD2,TRBV5-1,TRBJ2-1,CASSLASGGSNEQFF,TGCGCCAGCAGCTTAGCTAGCGGGGGAAGCAATGAGCAGTTCTTC
few,.,TRBV30,TRBJ2-2,CAWNEGFANTGELFF,TGTGCCTGGAACGAGGGATTTGCGAACACCGGGGAGCTGTTTTTT
.,.,TRBV29-1,TRBJ1-1,CSVDRNTEAFF,TGCAGCGTTGATAGAAACACTGAAGCTTTCTTT
.,TRBD1,TRBV7-8,TRBJ2-5,CASSLLGQQETQYF,TGTGCCAGCAGCTTATTGGGACAGCAAGAGACCCAGTACTTC
.,TRBD1,TRBV30,TRBJ2-7,CASQTGTYEQYF,TGTGCCTCACAGACAGGGACCTACGAGCAGTACTTC
.,TRBD1,TRBV29-1,TRBJ2-7,CSAFRQGRGEQYF,TGCAGTGCCTTTCGACAGGGGAGAGGTGAGCAGTACTTC
.,TRBD1,TRBV29-1,TRBJ1-1,CSVAGQMNTEAFF,TGCAGCGTGGCGGGACAGATGAACACTGAAGCTTTCTTT
.,.,TRBV30,TRBJ1-2,CAWNPGVGYGYTF,TGTGCCTGGAACCCGGGGGTCGGCTATGGCTACACCTTC
.,.,TRBV4-1,TRBJ1-1,CASSHPGVNTEAFF,TGCGCCAGCAGCCACCCGGGGGTCAACACTGAAGCTTTCTTT
few,.,TRBV6-5,TRBJ2-2,CASSRNTGELFF,TGTGCCAGCAGCCGGAACACCGGGGAGCTGTTTTTT
.,.,TRBV7-9,TRBJ2-7,CASSSFDPRATYEQYF,TGTGCCAGCAGCTCCTTTGACCCCAGGGCTACCTACGAGCAGTACTTC
once,.,TRBV11-2,TRBJ2-7,CASSLDPGDGLYEQYF,TGTGCCAGCAGCTTAGATCCAGGGGATGGACTATACGAGCAGTACTTC
.,.,TRBV2,TRBJ2-7,CASSEALMNSGYEQYF,TGTGCCAGCAGTGAAGCGCTGATGAACAGCGGCTACGAGCAGTACTTC
.,.,TRBV4-1,TRBJ2-7,CASSQDLTGGRPYEQYF,TGCGCCAGCAGCCAAGATCTTACCGGGGGGCGACCCTACGAGCAGTACTTC
.,.,TRBV29-1,TRBJ1-1,CSVRFGAVNTEAFF,TGCAGCGTTAGATTCGGGGCTGTCAACACTGAAGCTTTCTTT
few,.,TRBV7-2,TRBJ1-1,CASSLTSSEAFF,TGTGCCAGCAGCTTGACTTCCAGTGAAGCTTTCTTT
once,.,TRBV11-1,TRBJ2-3,CASSFFRGDTQYF,TGTGCCAGCAGCTTTTTCCGTGGAGATACGCAGTATTTT
few,TRBD2,TRBV6-6,TRBJ2-3,CASSYGGGILTDTQYF,TGTGCCAGCAGTTACGGCGGGGGGATCCTCACAGATACGCAGTATTTT
once,.,TRBV7-2,TRBJ1-2,CASSSRGGRYGYTF,TGTGCCAGCAGCTCCCGGGGTGGGAGATATGGCTACACCTTC
once,.,TRBV25-1,TRBJ1-1,CASSETAAGNTEAFF,TGTGCCAGCAGTGAAACGGCCGCAGGGAACACTGAAGCTTTCTTT
few,TRBD1,TRBV29-1,TRBJ2-7,CSVGGTGAYEQYF,TGCAGCGTTGGGGGGACAGGGGCCTACGAGCAGTACTTC
.,TRBD2,TRBV5-6,TRBJ2-1,CASSEGGSRFF,TGTGCCAGCAGCGAAGGCGGGAGCAGGTTCTTC
.,TRBD1,TRBV6-1,TRBJ1-3,CASWLGGSGNTIYF,TGTGCCAGCTGGCTAGGGGGCTCCGGAAACACCATATATTTT
few,.,TRBV5-6,TRBJ1-1,CASSYGSTEAFF,TGTGCCAGCAGCTACGGGAGCACTGAAGCTTTCTTT
.,.,TRBV6-5,TRBJ1-1,CASRLGIFTEAFF,TGTGCCAGCAGGTTGGGGATTTTCACTGAAGCTTTCTTT
.,TRBD2,TRBV27,TRBJ2-3,CASSSLAGSSTDTQYF,TGTGCCAGCAGTTCGCTAGCGGGGTCTAGCACAGATACGCAGTATTTT